This T cell receptor beta chain was recorded in a study of blood T cell repertoires in COVID-19. The CDR3 is 16 amino acids. The V and J ends lost 0 bases and 7 bases, in that order; junction bases with no gene match: 9. Per germline, CDR1 SGHRS and CDR2 YFSETQ. Produced via immunoSEQ multiplex PCR; TCRdb's table is partial and in-frame only. Altogether approximately 90,000 clones are present, around 86% being singletons, with the ten largest covering about 5.5%. The chain carries TRBV5-1 and TRBJ2-1; 8 bases are shared with TRBD1. Sequenced material: peripheral blood. This clonotype was sampled from a man in his 60s with COVID-19, enrolled during active disease. This CDR3 reads CASSLGQTGVGNEQFF. The CDR3 DNA reads as TGCGCCAGCAGCTTGGGGCAGACAGGGGTGGGGAATGAGCAGTTCTTC.